The rows below give T cell receptor beta chains drawn from one sample of a study of blood T cell repertoires in COVID-19. Using immunoSEQ multiplex PCR, the repertoire was profiled, and TCRdb retains in-frame clones only, with some absent. The data show tens of thousands of clones, roughly 80% seen once. The sequenced sample was peripheral blood. The receptors derive from a man aged 50-59 years with acute or convalescent COVID-19. Each CDR3 is given with its conserved first and last residue. D genes are given only for firm matches. Expanded clones get a size class; other rows say once, few or many, or leave the size out.

v_gene: TRBV15
d_gene: TRBD1
j_gene: TRBJ1-4
abundance: NA
CDR3aa: CATSTADRAGEKLFF
CDR3nt: TGTGCCACCAGCACTGCTGACAGGGCGGGTGAAAAACTGTTTTTT

v_gene: TRBV7-9
d_gene: TRBD1
j_gene: TRBJ1-3
abundance: few
CDR3aa: CASSRTGDTIYF
CDR3nt: TGTGCCAGCAGCCGGACAGGGGACACCATATATTTT

v_gene: TRBV12-3/TRBV12-4
d_gene: NA
j_gene: TRBJ1-5
abundance: once
CDR3aa: CASSLVDNQPQHF
CDR3nt: TGTGCCAGCAGTTTAGTAGACAATCAGCCCCAGCATTTT

v_gene: TRBV5-1
d_gene: TRBD1
j_gene: TRBJ2-7
abundance: NA
CDR3aa: CASSLALGTGEQYF
CDR3nt: TGCGCCAGCAGCTTGGCGTTAGGGACAGGGGAGCAGTACTTC

v_gene: TRBV11-2
d_gene: NA
j_gene: TRBJ2-5
abundance: NA
CDR3aa: CASSPGGVTTQYF
CDR3nt: TGTGCCAGCAGCCCGGGCGGGGTTACGACCCAGTACTTC

v_gene: TRBV6-5
d_gene: NA
j_gene: TRBJ1-5
abundance: NA
CDR3aa: CASSPGGGNYQPQHF
CDR3nt: TGTGCCAGCAGTCCCGGTGGGGGGAATTATCAGCCCCAGCATTTT

v_gene: TRBV28
d_gene: TRBD1
j_gene: TRBJ2-2
abundance: NA
CDR3aa: CASSSSQGFTGELFF
CDR3nt: TGTGCCAGCAGTTCTTCACAGGGGTTTACCGGGGAGCTGTTTTTT

v_gene: TRBV28
d_gene: TRBD2
j_gene: TRBJ2-7
abundance: NA
CDR3aa: CASSLPHLASGRYEQYF
CDR3nt: TGTGCCAGCAGTTTACCCCACCTGGCTAGCGGGAGATACGAGCAGTACTTC

v_gene: TRBV13
d_gene: TRBD1
j_gene: TRBJ2-3
abundance: NA
CDR3aa: CASSRGTGMTDTQYF
CDR3nt: TGTGCCAGCAGCCGGGGGACAGGGATGACAGATACGCAGTATTTT

v_gene: TRBV5-1
d_gene: TRBD2
j_gene: TRBJ2-5
abundance: NA
CDR3aa: CASSFGGGALASETQYF
CDR3nt: TGCGCCAGCAGCTTTGGGGGGGGTGCTCTTGCGAGCGAGACCCAGTACTTC

v_gene: TRBV28
d_gene: NA
j_gene: TRBJ1-2
abundance: NA
CDR3aa: CVSNRIEGGDYGYTF
CDR3nt: TGTGTCAGCAACAGAATTGAAGGAGGGGACTATGGCTACACCTTC

v_gene: TRBV2
d_gene: NA
j_gene: TRBJ1-2
abundance: NA
CDR3aa: CASSEGVSVYGYTF
CDR3nt: TGTGCCAGCAGTGAGGGCGTTAGCGTCTATGGCTACACCTTC

v_gene: TRBV19
d_gene: NA
j_gene: TRBJ1-5
abundance: NA
CDR3aa: CASGNEAQHF
CDR3nt: TGTGCCAGCGGGAATGAAGCCCAGCATTTT

v_gene: TRBV7-7
d_gene: TRBD1
j_gene: TRBJ2-5
abundance: NA
CDR3aa: CASSYGTGGQETQYF
CDR3nt: TGTGCCAGCAGCTACGGGACAGGGGGACAAGAGACCCAGTACTTC

v_gene: TRBV5-4
d_gene: TRBD1
j_gene: TRBJ2-1
abundance: NA
CDR3aa: CASSIRTGAYNEQFF
CDR3nt: TGTGCCAGCAGCATCAGGACAGGGGCCTACAATGAGCAGTTCTTC

v_gene: TRBV5-8
d_gene: NA
j_gene: TRBJ2-6
abundance: NA
CDR3aa: CASSLVGAAGANVLTF
CDR3nt: TGTGCCAGCAGCTTGGTGGGTGCGGCTGGGGCCAACGTCCTGACTTTC

v_gene: TRBV9
d_gene: NA
j_gene: TRBJ2-5
abundance: NA
CDR3aa: CASSVGVGPETQYF
CDR3nt: TGTGCCAGCAGCGTAGGGGTGGGGCCCGAGACCCAGTACTTC

v_gene: TRBV18
d_gene: TRBD2
j_gene: TRBJ2-5
abundance: NA
CDR3aa: CASTTSGGEETQYF
CDR3nt: TGTGCCAGCACTACTAGCGGGGGGGAAGAGACCCAGTACTTC

v_gene: TRBV11-3
d_gene: TRBD1
j_gene: TRBJ2-1
abundance: few
CDR3aa: CASSLNWDSLSYNEQFF
CDR3nt: TGTGCCAGCAGCTTAAATTGGGACAGCCTCTCCTACAATGAGCAGTTCTTC

v_gene: TRBV6-1
d_gene: NA
j_gene: TRBJ2-7
abundance: NA
CDR3aa: CASSEQGTASYEQYF
CDR3nt: TGTGCCAGCAGTGAACAGGGTACCGCTTCCTACGAGCAGTACTTC

v_gene: TRBV30
d_gene: NA
j_gene: TRBJ1-5
abundance: few
CDR3aa: CAWSAQDNQPQHF
CDR3nt: TGTGCCTGGAGTGCCCAGGACAATCAGCCCCAGCATTTT

v_gene: TRBV2
d_gene: TRBD1
j_gene: TRBJ2-7
abundance: NA
CDR3aa: CASSVGQGAYEQYF
CDR3nt: TGTGCCAGCAGTGTCGGGCAGGGGGCCTACGAGCAGTACTTC

v_gene: TRBV4-1
d_gene: TRBD1
j_gene: TRBJ1-4
abundance: NA
CDR3aa: CASSQDHRGLYEKLFF
CDR3nt: TGCGCCAGCAGCCAAGATCACAGGGGGTTATATGAAAAACTGTTTTTT

v_gene: TRBV5-1
d_gene: NA
j_gene: TRBJ2-5
abundance: NA
CDR3aa: CASRLTGTSQETQYF
CDR3nt: TGCGCCAGCAGGCTCACCGGGACTTCTCAAGAGACCCAGTACTTC

v_gene: TRBV2
d_gene: TRBD1
j_gene: TRBJ1-4
abundance: few
CDR3aa: CATGGNEKLFF
CDR3nt: TGTGCCACAGGGGGGAATGAAAAACTGTTTTTT

v_gene: TRBV6-5
d_gene: NA
j_gene: TRBJ1-2
abundance: NA
CDR3aa: CASSYYDPGQNYGYTF
CDR3nt: TGTGCCAGCAGTTATTACGATCCAGGACAGAACTATGGCTACACCTTC

v_gene: TRBV13
d_gene: TRBD1
j_gene: TRBJ1-3
abundance: once
CDR3aa: CASSLGPGTGGNTIYF
CDR3nt: TGTGCCAGCAGCTTAGGGCCCGGGACAGGGGGAAACACCATATATTTT

v_gene: TRBV2
d_gene: TRBD1
j_gene: TRBJ1-1
abundance: NA
CDR3aa: CASRRGTGGILRDTEAFF
CDR3nt: TGTGCCAGCAGGAGGGGGACAGGGGGTATACTGCGGGACACTGAAGCTTTCTTT

v_gene: TRBV5-4
d_gene: NA
j_gene: TRBJ2-2
abundance: NA
CDR3aa: CASSLDLNTGELFF
CDR3nt: TGTGCCAGCAGCTTGGACTTAAACACCGGGGAGCTGTTTTTT

v_gene: TRBV19
d_gene: NA
j_gene: TRBJ1-4
abundance: NA
CDR3aa: CASWGHWREKLFF
CDR3nt: TGTGCCAGTTGGGGGCATTGGCGTGAAAAACTGTTTTTT

v_gene: TRBV5-5
d_gene: NA
j_gene: TRBJ2-7
abundance: NA
CDR3aa: CASSLVPTVYEQYF
CDR3nt: TGTGCCAGCAGCTTGGTTCCGACAGTCTACGAGCAGTACTTC

v_gene: TRBV7-6
d_gene: NA
j_gene: TRBJ2-5
abundance: once
CDR3aa: CASSFRRGGETQYF
CDR3nt: TGTGCCAGCAGCTTCCGCAGGGGCGGGGAGACCCAGTACTTC

v_gene: TRBV28
d_gene: NA
j_gene: TRBJ2-5
abundance: NA
CDR3aa: CASSLPSAFETQYF
CDR3nt: TGTGCCAGCAGTTTGCCCAGCGCGTTCGAGACCCAGTACTTC

v_gene: TRBV7-8
d_gene: NA
j_gene: TRBJ2-1
abundance: NA
CDR3aa: CASSLASRGDEQFF
CDR3nt: TGTGCCAGCAGCTTAGCGTCCAGGGGCGATGAGCAGTTCTTC

v_gene: TRBV9
d_gene: TRBD2
j_gene: TRBJ2-5
abundance: NA
CDR3aa: CASSSGTSGRETQYF
CDR3nt: TGTGCCAGCAGCTCCGGGACTAGCGGGAGAGAGACCCAGTACTTC

v_gene: TRBV19
d_gene: NA
j_gene: TRBJ2-2
abundance: NA
CDR3aa: CASSVNSRSAANTGELFF
CDR3nt: TGTGCCAGTAGTGTGAATTCCCGGTCTGCCGCGAACACCGGGGAGCTGTTTTTT

v_gene: TRBV4-2
d_gene: TRBD2
j_gene: TRBJ2-5
abundance: NA
CDR3aa: CASSQDQERGGRETQYF
CDR3nt: TGTGCCAGCAGCCAAGATCAGGAGCGGGGGGGCCGCGAGACCCAGTACTTC

v_gene: TRBV6-5
d_gene: NA
j_gene: TRBJ1-3
abundance: NA
CDR3aa: CASSYSNQGSNTIYF
CDR3nt: TGTGCCAGCAGTTACTCGAACCAGGGGTCGAACACCATATATTTT

v_gene: TRBV19
d_gene: TRBD1
j_gene: TRBJ1-2
abundance: NA
CDR3aa: CATMAGQINYGYTF
CDR3nt: TGTGCCACGATGGCGGGACAGATAAACTATGGCTACACCTTC

v_gene: TRBV6-4
d_gene: NA
j_gene: TRBJ2-3
abundance: NA
CDR3aa: CASSDSRRADTQYF
CDR3nt: TGTGCCAGCAGTGACTCGCGGCGCGCAGATACGCAGTATTTT

v_gene: TRBV19
d_gene: NA
j_gene: TRBJ1-1
abundance: NA
CDR3aa: CASAGGTEAFF
CDR3nt: TGTGCCAGCGCCGGGGGCACTGAAGCTTTCTTT

v_gene: TRBV12-3/TRBV12-4
d_gene: TRBD2
j_gene: TRBJ2-3
abundance: NA
CDR3aa: CASSYGGDTQYF
CDR3nt: TGTGCCAGCAGCTACGGGGGGGATACGCAGTATTTT

v_gene: TRBV9
d_gene: TRBD2
j_gene: TRBJ2-2
abundance: NA
CDR3aa: CASSVRGGRGTGELFF
CDR3nt: TGTGCCAGCAGCGTACGAGGAGGGAGGGGAACCGGGGAGCTGTTTTTT